This is a list of T cell receptor beta chains from one sample in a study of blood T cell repertoires in COVID-19. Data came from immunoSEQ multiplex PCR; TCRdb stores just in-frame clones and leaves some out. The table includes over 250,000 clones, 80% to 90% detected once. Material for sequencing was peripheral blood. These receptors were collected from a woman in her 70s with COVID-19, enrolled during active disease. CDR3s include the opening cysteine and the closing phenylalanine or tryptophan. The order of the fields is V gene, clone size, CDR3 protein. Clone size, where shown, is once, few, many, or a class for clones that have expanded.

TRBV10-3	-	CAISDRQGNTEAFF
TRBV2	few	CASTGPGSGSPLHF
TRBV27	-	CASSFASNSYEQYF
TRBV30	-	CAWRRQGGGDYGYTF
TRBV27	-	CASSPTIPGGRRYTF
TRBV21-1	-	CASSKAAGINPF
TRBV5-3	-	CARSSHSVTEAYNEQFF
TRBV7-9	-	CASRPRLNRGRDNEQFF
TRBV28	-	CASSPYGQGNTEAFF
TRBV11-2	-	CASSLRGTQYF
TRBV11-2	-	CASTTGTLNTEAFF
TRBV3-1/TRBV3-2	-	CASRGAGPNYGYTF
TRBV5-4	few	CASSPGGFQETQYF
TRBV13	-	CASSLSRGTVHMNTEAFF
TRBV10-2	-	CASSGPGVSYGYTF
TRBV5-1	-	CASSPGTSGGRGETQYF
TRBV7-9	-	CASSPWDRGMNEQFF
TRBV6-9	-	CASSYHKRGREQYF
TRBV5-1	-	CASSLNSETQYF
TRBV7-2	-	CASSLVRGQAYEQYF
TRBV24-1	few	CATSRPNTGELFF
TRBV27	-	CASSAKGGGNTEAFF
TRBV28	-	CASSRWETQYF
TRBV5-8	once	CASSTGQGVKDSPLHF
TRBV6-5	-	CASSYIRGNSPLHF
TRBV18	-	CASSPLTGAGQPQHF
TRBV7-3	once	CASSTQGRETGELFF